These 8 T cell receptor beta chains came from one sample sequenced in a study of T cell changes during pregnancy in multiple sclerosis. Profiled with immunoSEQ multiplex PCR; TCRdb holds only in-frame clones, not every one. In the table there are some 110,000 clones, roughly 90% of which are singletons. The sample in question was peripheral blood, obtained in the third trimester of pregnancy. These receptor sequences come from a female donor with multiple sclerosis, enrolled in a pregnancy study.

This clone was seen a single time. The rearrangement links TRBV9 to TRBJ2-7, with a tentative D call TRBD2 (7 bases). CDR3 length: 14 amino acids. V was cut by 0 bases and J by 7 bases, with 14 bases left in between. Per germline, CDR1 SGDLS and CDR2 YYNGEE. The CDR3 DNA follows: TGTGCCAGCAGCGTAGGTGGGGGGGCCTGGGAGCAGTACTTC. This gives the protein CASSVGGGAWEQYF.

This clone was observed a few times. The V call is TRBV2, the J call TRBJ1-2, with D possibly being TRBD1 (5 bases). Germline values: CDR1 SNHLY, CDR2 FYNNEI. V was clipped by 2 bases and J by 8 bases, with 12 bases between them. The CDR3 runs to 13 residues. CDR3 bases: TGTGCCAGCAGTGAATTCCTGGACATGGGCTACACCTTC. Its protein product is CASSEFLDMGYTF. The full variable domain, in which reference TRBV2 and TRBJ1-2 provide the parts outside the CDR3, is EPEVTQTPSHQVTQMGQEVILRCVPISNHLYFYWYRQILGQKVEFLVSFYNNEISEKSEIFDDQFSVERPDGSNFTLKIRSTKLEDSAMYFCASSEFLDMGYTFGSGTRLTVV.

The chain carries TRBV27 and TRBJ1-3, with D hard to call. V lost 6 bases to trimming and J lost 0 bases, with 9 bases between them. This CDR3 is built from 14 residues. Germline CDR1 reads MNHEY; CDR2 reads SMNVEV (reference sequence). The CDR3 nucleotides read TGTGCCAGCAGGCCCGGGATCTCTGGAAACACCATATATTTT. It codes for CASRPGISGNTIYF.

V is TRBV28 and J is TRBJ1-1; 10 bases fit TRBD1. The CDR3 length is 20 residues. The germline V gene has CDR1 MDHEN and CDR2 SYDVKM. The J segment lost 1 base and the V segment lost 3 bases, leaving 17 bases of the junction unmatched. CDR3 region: CASSFATLPGQGMTNTEAFF. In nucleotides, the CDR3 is TGTGCCAGCAGTTTCGCTACCCTCCCGGGACAGGGGATGACGAACACTGAAGCTTTCTTT.

The CDR3 is CASSYEGSGYTF. The DNA of the CDR3 is TGTGCCAGCAGCTATGAAGGGAGCGGCTACACCTTC. The chain recombines TRBV7-9 with TRBJ1-2; D not certain. Trimming removed 4 bases from V and 8 bases from J, with 11 bases in between. Germline V gene data show CDR1 as SEHNR and CDR2 as FQNEAQ (reference sequence). This CDR3 spans 12 amino acids.

CDR3 sequence reads: CAIREGGGHTEAFF. The CDR3 coding sequence is TGTGCCATCCGAGAAGGGGGCGGGCACACTGAAGCTTTCTTT. This rearrangement joins TRBV28 to TRBJ1-1, with TRBD1 identical over 7 bases. The CDR3 totals 14 residues. After removal of 10 bases from V and 3 bases from J, the junction contained 11 bases not matched to a gene. From germline, CDR1 is MDHEN and CDR2 SYDVKM.

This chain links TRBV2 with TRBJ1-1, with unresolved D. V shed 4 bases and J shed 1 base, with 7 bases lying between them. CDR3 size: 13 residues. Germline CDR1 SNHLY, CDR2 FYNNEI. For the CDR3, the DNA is TGTGCCAGCAGTGGACAAAAGAACACTGAAGCTTTCTTT. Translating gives CASSGQKNTEAFF.

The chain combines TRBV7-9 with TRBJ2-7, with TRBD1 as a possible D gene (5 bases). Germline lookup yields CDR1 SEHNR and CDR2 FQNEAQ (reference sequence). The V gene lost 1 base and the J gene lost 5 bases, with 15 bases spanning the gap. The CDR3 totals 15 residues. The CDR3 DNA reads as TGTGCCAGCAGCTTAGGATGGCAGGGTGGAGACGAGCAGTACTTC. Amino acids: CASSLGWQGGDEQYF.